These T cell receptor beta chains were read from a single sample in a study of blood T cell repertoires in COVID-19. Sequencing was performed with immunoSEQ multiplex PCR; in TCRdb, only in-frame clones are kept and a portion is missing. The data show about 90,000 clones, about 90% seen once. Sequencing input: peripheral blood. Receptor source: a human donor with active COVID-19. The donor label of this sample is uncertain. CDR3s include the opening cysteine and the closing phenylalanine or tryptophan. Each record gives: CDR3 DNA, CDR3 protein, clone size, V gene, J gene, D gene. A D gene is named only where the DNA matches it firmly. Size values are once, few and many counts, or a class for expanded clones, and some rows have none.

CDR3 DNA: TGTGCCAGCAGTTTCAAGGGGGCGCATGAGCAGTTCTTC; CDR3 protein: CASSFKGAHEQFF; clone size: .; V gene: TRBV27; J gene: TRBJ2-1; D gene: TRBD1
CDR3 DNA: TGCGCCAGCAGTGAGTATACAGGAATCAACACTGAAGCTTTCTTT; CDR3 protein: CASSEYTGINTEAFF; clone size: .; V gene: TRBV10-1; J gene: TRBJ1-1; D gene: .
CDR3 DNA: TGTGCCATCGCCGGGACACCCTACAATGAGCAGTTCTTC; CDR3 protein: CAIAGTPYNEQFF; clone size: .; V gene: TRBV10-3; J gene: TRBJ2-1; D gene: .
CDR3 DNA: TGTGCCAGCAGCCCCCGACAGGGGGTTTCCTACGAGCAGTACTTC; CDR3 protein: CASSPRQGVSYEQYF; clone size: .; V gene: TRBV6-5; J gene: TRBJ2-7; D gene: TRBD1
CDR3 DNA: TGTGCCAGCAGCCTGAAAAGGGGCGGTTTCCACGAGCAGTACTTC; CDR3 protein: CASSLKRGGFHEQYF; clone size: .; V gene: TRBV5-6; J gene: TRBJ2-7; D gene: .
CDR3 DNA: TGTGCCAGCAGCTCAGCGGGGGGGCAACGAGCGCAGTATTTT; CDR3 protein: CASSSAGGQRAQYF; clone size: .; V gene: TRBV7-8; J gene: TRBJ2-3; D gene: TRBD2
CDR3 DNA: TGTGCCAGCAGTGAAGCACTAGCTAGGGAAGAGACCCAGTACTTC; CDR3 protein: CASSEALAREETQYF; clone size: .; V gene: TRBV2; J gene: TRBJ2-5; D gene: .
CDR3 DNA: TGTGCCAGCAGCGACCCCTGGGGGGGAGACGGCGAGTCACCCCTCCACTTT; CDR3 protein: CASSDPWGGDGESPLHF; clone size: .; V gene: TRBV9; J gene: TRBJ1-6; D gene: .
CDR3 DNA: TGCGCCAGCAGCCCGGGCGGAGCGGGGGGGCGAGATACGCAGTATTTT; CDR3 protein: CASSPGGAGGRDTQYF; clone size: .; V gene: TRBV5-1; J gene: TRBJ2-3; D gene: TRBD2
CDR3 DNA: TGTGCCAGCAGTTACTCGAGCTTAGCGGGGGTATACAATGAGCAGTTCTTC; CDR3 protein: CASSYSSLAGVYNEQFF; clone size: .; V gene: TRBV6-2/TRBV6-3; J gene: TRBJ2-1; D gene: TRBD2
CDR3 DNA: TGTGCCAGCAGCCCGGGACTAGCGGACACCGGGGAGCTGTTTTTT; CDR3 protein: CASSPGLADTGELFF; clone size: .; V gene: TRBV5-4; J gene: TRBJ2-2; D gene: TRBD2
CDR3 DNA: TGTGCCAGCCGTTCGGACAGGGACATGAACACTGAAGCTTTCTTT; CDR3 protein: CASRSDRDMNTEAFF; clone size: .; V gene: TRBV19; J gene: TRBJ1-1; D gene: TRBD1
CDR3 DNA: TGTGCCAGCAGCCGAGGTGGACAGACCTACAATGAGCAGTTCTTC; CDR3 protein: CASSRGGQTYNEQFF; clone size: .; V gene: TRBV7-6; J gene: TRBJ2-1; D gene: .
CDR3 DNA: TGCAGCGTTGACAGGGGCTCCTACAATGAGCAGTTCTTC; CDR3 protein: CSVDRGSYNEQFF; clone size: .; V gene: TRBV29-1; J gene: TRBJ2-1; D gene: .
CDR3 DNA: TGCGCCAGCAGCTTAGACAGACAATCCTACAATGAGCAGTTCTTC; CDR3 protein: CASSLDRQSYNEQFF; clone size: .; V gene: TRBV5-1; J gene: TRBJ2-1; D gene: .
CDR3 DNA: TGTGCCAGTAGTATAGGCCACCCCGGGAACACTGAAGCTTTCTTT; CDR3 protein: CASSIGHPGNTEAFF; clone size: .; V gene: TRBV19; J gene: TRBJ1-1; D gene: .
CDR3 DNA: TGCGCCAGCAGGGATAGCGGGGACACAGATACGCAGTATTTT; CDR3 protein: CASRDSGDTDTQYF; clone size: .; V gene: TRBV5-1; J gene: TRBJ2-3; D gene: TRBD2
CDR3 DNA: TGTGCCATCGAACCAGGGGGTAAAAGGAACTATGGCTACACCTTC; CDR3 protein: CAIEPGGKRNYGYTF; clone size: .; V gene: TRBV6-4; J gene: TRBJ1-2; D gene: TRBD1
CDR3 DNA: TGTGCCAGCAGCTCCCGGGACAGGCCGCTAGATACGCAGTATTTT; CDR3 protein: CASSSRDRPLDTQYF; clone size: .; V gene: TRBV3-1/TRBV3-2; J gene: TRBJ2-3; D gene: TRBD1
CDR3 DNA: TGTGCCAGCAGCCAGACAGGGGGGGATACGCAGTATTTT; CDR3 protein: CASSQTGGDTQYF; clone size: .; V gene: TRBV25-1; J gene: TRBJ2-3; D gene: TRBD1
CDR3 DNA: TGTGCCAGCAGTAACCTTGCGGGGAAACCTTTCTTT; CDR3 protein: CASSNLAGKPFF; clone size: .; V gene: TRBV28; J gene: TRBJ1-1; D gene: .
CDR3 DNA: TGCAGCGTTGAGAAGGGGGCGGGCACTGAAGCTTTCTTT; CDR3 protein: CSVEKGAGTEAFF; clone size: .; V gene: TRBV29-1; J gene: TRBJ1-1; D gene: TRBD1
CDR3 DNA: TGCGCCAGCAGCCAAGAGGGGACAAATGAGCAGTTCTTC; CDR3 protein: CASSQEGTNEQFF; clone size: .; V gene: TRBV4-1; J gene: TRBJ2-1; D gene: .
CDR3 DNA: TGTGCCAGTAGTATCCAGGGTACCGGGGAGCTGTTTTTT; CDR3 protein: CASSIQGTGELFF; clone size: .; V gene: TRBV19; J gene: TRBJ2-2; D gene: .
CDR3 DNA: TGTGCCACCATAGCGGGGGGCACAGATACGCAGTATTTT; CDR3 protein: CATIAGGTDTQYF; clone size: .; V gene: TRBV19; J gene: TRBJ2-3; D gene: TRBD2
CDR3 DNA: TGTGCCAGCAGTCCCGGACAGAGTCAGTACTTC; CDR3 protein: CASSPGQSQYF; clone size: .; V gene: TRBV12-3/TRBV12-4; J gene: TRBJ2-4; D gene: .
CDR3 DNA: TGTGCCACCAGTGACACCGGGACTAGCGGGCATTCCTACGAGCAGTACTTC; CDR3 protein: CATSDTGTSGHSYEQYF; clone size: .; V gene: TRBV24-1; J gene: TRBJ2-7; D gene: TRBD2
CDR3 DNA: TGTGCCACCAGCAGAGATCGTAACACAGATACGCAGTATTTT; CDR3 protein: CATSRDRNTDTQYF; clone size: .; V gene: TRBV15; J gene: TRBJ2-3; D gene: .
CDR3 DNA: TGTGCCAGCAGCCTACTGGGTCCTAGGAGCTCCTACAATGAGCAGTTCTTC; CDR3 protein: CASSLLGPRSSYNEQFF; clone size: .; V gene: TRBV3-1/TRBV3-2; J gene: TRBJ2-1; D gene: .
CDR3 DNA: TGTGCCAGCACGTCGGGGGGTAGCACAGATACGCAGTATTTT; CDR3 protein: CASTSGGSTDTQYF; clone size: .; V gene: TRBV18; J gene: TRBJ2-3; D gene: TRBD2
CDR3 DNA: TGTGCCAGCAGTGAATTTTTTAGCGGGGGGGCAGATACGCAGTATTTT; CDR3 protein: CASSEFFSGGADTQYF; clone size: .; V gene: TRBV2; J gene: TRBJ2-3; D gene: TRBD2
CDR3 DNA: TGTGCCAGCAGCGAGTCCAGGGGCCGTAATGACTGGTATGGCTACACCTTC; CDR3 protein: CASSESRGRNDWYGYTF; clone size: .; V gene: TRBV6-4; J gene: TRBJ1-2; D gene: .
CDR3 DNA: TGTGCCAGCAGCGTCATGTCTGGGGGGACGAACACCGGGGAGCTGTTTTTT; CDR3 protein: CASSVMSGGTNTGELFF; clone size: .; V gene: TRBV9; J gene: TRBJ2-2; D gene: .
CDR3 DNA: TGTGCCAGCAGCTCGGGACTAGCGGGGGGGCGGTTGGCGGAGACCCAGTACTTC; CDR3 protein: CASSSGLAGGRLAETQYF; clone size: .; V gene: TRBV28; J gene: TRBJ2-5; D gene: TRBD2
CDR3 DNA: TGTGCCAGCAGTTACCGAGGTAATTCACCCCTCCACTTT; CDR3 protein: CASSYRGNSPLHF; clone size: .; V gene: TRBV12-3/TRBV12-4; J gene: TRBJ1-6; D gene: .
CDR3 DNA: TGTGCCAGCAGCTGGAACAGGGGGCTCCGCACAGATACGCAGTATTTT; CDR3 protein: CASSWNRGLRTDTQYF; clone size: .; V gene: TRBV7-2; J gene: TRBJ2-3; D gene: TRBD1
CDR3 DNA: TGTGCTAGTGGCGGCCAGGGGTCAGGGGGCTACGAGCAGTACTTC; CDR3 protein: CASGGQGSGGYEQYF; clone size: .; V gene: TRBV12-5; J gene: TRBJ2-7; D gene: TRBD1
CDR3 DNA: TGTGCCAGCAGTGAAATCGGGGCAGATACGCAGTATTTT; CDR3 protein: CASSEIGADTQYF; clone size: .; V gene: TRBV6-1; J gene: TRBJ2-3; D gene: .
CDR3 DNA: TGTGCCAGCACTACTAGACCGGGACTAGCGGGGAGCACAGATACGCAGTATTTT; CDR3 protein: CASTTRPGLAGSTDTQYF; clone size: .; V gene: TRBV4-2; J gene: TRBJ2-3; D gene: TRBD2
CDR3 DNA: TGTGCCAGCAGCGTAAGCGGGGAGCTTAATGAGCAGTTCTTC; CDR3 protein: CASSVSGELNEQFF; clone size: .; V gene: TRBV9; J gene: TRBJ2-1; D gene: TRBD2
CDR3 DNA: TGTGCCAGCAAACATACAGGGGCTGAAGCTTTCTTT; CDR3 protein: CASKHTGAEAFF; clone size: .; V gene: TRBV6-6; J gene: TRBJ1-1; D gene: TRBD1
CDR3 DNA: TGTGCCAGCGAGCCGGCGGGGACAGTCTACGAGCAGTACTTC; CDR3 protein: CASEPAGTVYEQYF; clone size: .; V gene: TRBV7-9; J gene: TRBJ2-7; D gene: .
CDR3 DNA: TGTGCCAGCAGCTTTACGGGGGTCGGAAATGAGCAGTTCTTC; CDR3 protein: CASSFTGVGNEQFF; clone size: .; V gene: TRBV5-4; J gene: TRBJ2-1; D gene: .
CDR3 DNA: TGTGCCAGCAGCCAAGAGTCGGGGGGAGCCGGGGAGCTGTTTTTT; CDR3 protein: CASSQESGGAGELFF; clone size: .; V gene: TRBV4-2; J gene: TRBJ2-2; D gene: TRBD2
CDR3 DNA: TGTGCCAGCAGTGAATATGGCCCAAACTATGGCTACACCTTC; CDR3 protein: CASSEYGPNYGYTF; clone size: .; V gene: TRBV25-1; J gene: TRBJ1-2; D gene: .
CDR3 DNA: TGCGCCAGCAGCGATACGCAAGGGGGCCGTCAGACCCAGTACTTC; CDR3 protein: CASSDTQGGRQTQYF; clone size: once; V gene: TRBV5-1; J gene: TRBJ2-5; D gene: TRBD1
CDR3 DNA: TGTGCCAGCAGTCCCCCGGCGGGGGGGACTGGGGCCAACGTCCTGACTTTC; CDR3 protein: CASSPPAGGTGANVLTF; clone size: .; V gene: TRBV28; J gene: TRBJ2-6; D gene: TRBD2
CDR3 DNA: TGTGCCAGTAGGGGGGGGCCAATTGGAGGGGTTAACAATCAGCCCCAGCATTTT; CDR3 protein: CASRGGPIGGVNNQPQHF; clone size: .; V gene: TRBV19; J gene: TRBJ1-5; D gene: .
CDR3 DNA: TGTGCCAGCAGCTTGGACAGGGGGGATCTTAACTACGAGCAGTACTTC; CDR3 protein: CASSLDRGDLNYEQYF; clone size: .; V gene: TRBV5-5; J gene: TRBJ2-7; D gene: TRBD1
CDR3 DNA: TGTGCCAGCAGAGTACCGGGACTAGCGGGCTCTTTAACGGGCTACAATGAGCAGTTCTTC; CDR3 protein: CASRVPGLAGSLTGYNEQFF; clone size: .; V gene: TRBV2; J gene: TRBJ2-1; D gene: TRBD2
CDR3 DNA: TGTGCCAGCAGCACTCGGACGCAACGGGGGACCCAGTACTTC; CDR3 protein: CASSTRTQRGTQYF; clone size: .; V gene: TRBV7-9; J gene: TRBJ2-5; D gene: .
CDR3 DNA: TGTGCCAGCAGTTTAGGGCCTGGGACAGGGGATTCACCCCTCCACTTT; CDR3 protein: CASSLGPGTGDSPLHF; clone size: .; V gene: TRBV7-9; J gene: TRBJ1-6; D gene: TRBD1
CDR3 DNA: TGTGCCAGCAGCTACTTCGGGGGGCCCACAGATACGCAGTATTTT; CDR3 protein: CASSYFGGPTDTQYF; clone size: .; V gene: TRBV5-4; J gene: TRBJ2-3; D gene: .
CDR3 DNA: TGCGCCAGCAGCCCCGAGCGGGGGACGCGTCCCGGGGAGCTGTTTTTT; CDR3 protein: CASSPERGTRPGELFF; clone size: .; V gene: TRBV5-1; J gene: TRBJ2-2; D gene: TRBD2